This TCR beta chain was sequenced for a study of blood T cell repertoires in COVID-19 (dated by TCRdb to the early 2020s). In terms of the full investigation: Samples covering the acute and convalescent phases of COVID-19 were provided by collaborators in the United States, Italy and Spain. The prospective study material was composed of cDNA or gDNA derived from T cells, B-cell-depleted T cells, or PBMCs. The dataset comprised deeply sampled blood TCRbeta repertoires from subjects exposed to, actively infected with, or recovered from COVID-19. A freely available public database, intended as a resource for researchers studying the immune response to SARS-CoV-2, is where the repertoires were released. Samples came from the ongoing ImmuneRACE study (first 160 participants) plus 1,254 subjects from 6 global collaborators. Nearly every sample came with metadata listing a de-identified subject ID, COVID-19 status, age in years and sex. HLA class I and class II types, where available, came from metadata supplied by the sample provider rather than from assay-based typing. Broader findings and caveats from the paper: How much clinical and demographic metadata was included differed by source and by participant, and the metadata was provided uncurated.

One collaborating source in Seattle enrolled patients during active infection and followed them longitudinally through the course of disease. Whole blood was collected in K2EDTA tubes by collaborating institutions according to the institutions' own protocols. Collaborator samples were shipped for TCRbeta analysis as frozen whole blood, isolated PBMCs, or DNA extracted from either sample type. The CDR3 numbers 14 residues from cysteine through phenylalanine. The sequence is cut down to CDR3 DNA, 42 bases in frame from base 1. CDR1 is given as SEHNR and CDR2 as FQNEAQ, both from the germline V gene (reference sequence). Trimming at the junction amounts to 5 bases on V and 5 bases on J, and the germline ends lie 13 bases apart. TCRbeta CDR3 regions were amplified from genomic DNA by means of the immunoSEQ Assay, a bias-controlled multiplex PCR. For the original study's pipeline: The number of nucleated cells in each sample was estimated from the amplification of reference gene primers within the assay. Sequence reads were collapsed and filtered to measure the absolute abundance of every unique TCRbeta CDR3 rearrangement. For each sample, productive Simpson clonality was calculated by taking the square root of Simpson's diversity index across productive rearrangements. TCRdb limited this immuneACCESS table to in-frame rearrangements with V and J called. A share of clones is missing; checked studies link under half to unresolved V genes, and the rest is unexplained. V, J and clone size are taken as reported in that table, and D and trimming were inferred from the DNA itself. The sample yields 270,000 or so clones; around 92% were counted once. Clones ranked in the top ten supply 8.5% to 14% of the sample.

Regarding this clone: Its antigen has not been determined. The sample holds no much larger clone one base away, and base qualities are not on file.

The specimen sequenced was peripheral blood. The chain was built from TRBV7-9 and TRBJ2-1; a confident D gene designation cannot be given. The clonotype was recovered from a woman aged 25 to 39 with COVID-19, enrolled during active disease. The sequenced DNA is TGTGCCAGCAGCCTCCGGGTGAAAAACAATGAGCAGTTCTTC. Its translation reads: CASSLRVKNNEQFF. This CDR3, with the reference TRBV7-9 and TRBJ2-1 proteins standing in past its ends, gives the full variable domain DTGVSQNPRHKITKRGQNVTFRCDPISEHNRLYWYRQTLGQGPEFLTYFQNEAQLEKSRLLSDRFSAERPKGSFSTLEIQRTEQGDSAMYLCASSLRVKNNEQFFGPGTRLTVL.